This T cell receptor (beta chain) was identified in a study of T cells after yellow fever vaccination. CDR3 length: 13 residues. Germline V CDR1 and CDR2: SEHNR, FQNEAQ (reference sequence). With 4 bases removed from V and 4 bases from J, the gap between germline ends came to 10 bases. This clonotype has at least ten counts. TCRdb reprocessed the 5' RACE reads with MiXCR, giving one entry per CDR3 protein. The table records 250,000 or so distinct CDR3 sequences, approximately 3.5% of them present only once. The receptor comes from a man between 18 and 29 years old who received the YFV17D yellow fever vaccine. The sequenced sample was PBMCs, obtained 15 days after the yellow fever booster vaccination. This sequence joins TRBV7-9 and TRBJ2-5, with D uncertain. The CDR3 protein is CASSYYLGETQYF. The CDR3 DNA follows: TGTGCCAGCAGCTACTACCTAGGAGAGACCCAGTACTTC.